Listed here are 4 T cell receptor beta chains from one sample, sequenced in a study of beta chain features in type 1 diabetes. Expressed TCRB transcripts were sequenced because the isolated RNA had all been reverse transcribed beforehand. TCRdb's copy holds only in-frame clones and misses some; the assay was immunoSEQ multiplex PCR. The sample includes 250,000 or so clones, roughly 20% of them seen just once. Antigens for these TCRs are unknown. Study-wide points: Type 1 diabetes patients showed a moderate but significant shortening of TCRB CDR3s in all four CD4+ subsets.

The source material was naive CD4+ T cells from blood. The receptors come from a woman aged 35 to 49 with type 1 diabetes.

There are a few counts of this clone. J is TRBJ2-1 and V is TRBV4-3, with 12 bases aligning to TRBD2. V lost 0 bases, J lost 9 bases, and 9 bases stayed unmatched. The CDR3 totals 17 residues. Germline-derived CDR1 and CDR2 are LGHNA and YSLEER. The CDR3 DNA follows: TGCGCCAGCAGCCAAGACGTTCGGACTAGCGGGAACGCTGAGCAGTTCTTC. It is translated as CASSQDVRTSGNAEQFF.

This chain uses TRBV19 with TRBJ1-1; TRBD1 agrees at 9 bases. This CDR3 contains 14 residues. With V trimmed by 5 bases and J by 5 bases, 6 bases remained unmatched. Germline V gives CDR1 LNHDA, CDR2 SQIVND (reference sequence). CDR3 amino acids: CASSLLTGGTEAFF. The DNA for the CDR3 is TGTGCCAGTAGTCTCCTGACAGGGGGAACTGAAGCTTTCTTT.

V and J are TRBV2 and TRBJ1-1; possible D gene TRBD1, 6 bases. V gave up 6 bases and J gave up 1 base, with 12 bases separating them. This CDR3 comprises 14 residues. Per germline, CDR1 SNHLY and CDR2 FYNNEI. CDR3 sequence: CASRGSTGNTEAFF. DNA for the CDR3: TGTGCCAGCAGGGGTTCGACAGGGAACACTGAAGCTTTCTTT.

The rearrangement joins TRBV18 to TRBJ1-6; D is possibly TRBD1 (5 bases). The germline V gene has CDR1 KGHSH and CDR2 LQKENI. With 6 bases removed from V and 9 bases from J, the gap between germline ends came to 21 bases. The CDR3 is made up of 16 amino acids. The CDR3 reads CASSPGGGKLGSPLHF. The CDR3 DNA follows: TGTGCCAGCTCTCCCGGCGGGGGAAAGCTGGGTTCACCCCTCCACTTT.